A single sample gave rise to the 29 T cell receptor beta chains below, sequenced in a study of shared clonotypes between healthy human individuals. The method was immunoSEQ multiplex PCR; TCRdb's version includes in-frame clones alone and lacks a portion of them. The table has 650,000 to 750,000 clones, 72% seen once. Source material: memory CD4+ T cells sorted from blood. The subset was: CD45RA-negative fraction. These receptors were collected from a woman younger than 45 in good health.

The chain combines TRBV2 with TRBJ2-1; unclear D gene. Trimming removed 10 bases at V and 2 bases at J, with 15 bases between. The germline gives CDR1 SNHLY, CDR2 FYNNEI. There are 14 residues in the CDR3. The CDR3 loop reads CANGAPGPYNEQFF. The CDR3 coding sequence is TGTGCCAATGGAGCTCCCGGGCCCTACAATGAGCAGTTCTTC.

The gene calls are TRBV6-6 and TRBJ2-5, with 13 positions matching TRBD2. Germline CDR1 reads MNHNY; CDR2 reads SVGAGI (reference sequence). This CDR3 has 14 amino acids. With V trimmed by 8 bases and J by 5 bases, 5 bases remained unmatched. The CDR3 spells CASGLAGVRETQYF. The CDR3 bases are TGTGCCAGCGGACTAGCGGGAGTAAGGGAGACCCAGTACTTC.

The genes are TRBV6-1 and TRBJ1-5; D is ambiguous. CDR3 length: 15 residues. With 1 base removed from V and 1 base from J, the gap between germline ends came to 8 bases. CDR1 MNHNS and CDR2 SASEGT come from the germline V gene. CDR3 region: CASSEGPGSNQPQHF. CDR3 nucleotide sequence: TGTGCCAGCAGTGAAGGCCCGGGGAGCAATCAGCCCCAGCATTTT.

Written as DNA, the CDR3 is TGTGCCAGCAGCTTAGAATCCCGAGGGAATAATTCACCCCTCCACTTT. It codes for CASSLESRGNNSPLHF. This chain connects TRBV7-2 to TRBJ1-6, with D hard to call. Germline loops: CDR1 SGHTA, CDR2 FQGNSA. The germline V and J ends were trimmed by 1 base and 5 bases, with 12 bases remaining between them. The CDR3 totals 16 residues.

This chain connects TRBV19 to TRBJ2-7; 10 nucleotides agree with TRBD1. This CDR3 is 15 amino acids long. V was pared by 6 bases and J by 1 base, with 6 bases of the junction left unmatched. In germline, CDR1 is LNHDA, CDR2 SQIVND (reference sequence). CDR3 region: CASSPTGGASYEQYF. For the CDR3, the DNA is TGTGCCAGTAGCCCGACAGGGGGCGCGTCCTACGAGCAGTACTTC.

In this sample, this clone turned up once. Given a much more abundant clone one base away, this may be a read error. The same CDR3 also results from other DNA sequences found in this sample. V usage is TRBV5-1 and J usage is TRBJ2-1; 7 positions match TRBD2. J was trimmed by 0 bases and V by 2 bases; bases with no gene match: 2. CDR3 size: 15 residues. Germline V gene sequence: CDR1 SGHRS, CDR2 YFSETQ. The CDR3 loop reads CASSFASGSYNEQFF. CDR3 bases: TGCGCCAGCAGCTTCGCTAGCGGCTCCTACAATGAGCAGTTCTTC.

V gene TRBV28 combines with J gene TRBJ2-7, with 12 positions matching TRBD2. Germline CDR1 reads MDHEN; CDR2 reads SYDVKM. The CDR3 runs to 20 residues. V was clipped by 1 base and J by 0 bases; unmatched bases: 13. The DNA of the CDR3 is TGTGCCAGCAGTTTATTTGGGAGGGGACTAGCGGGTCCTAGCTCCTACGAGCAGTACTTC. Translated: CASSLFGRGLAGPSSYEQYF.

This clone has only a few counts. The chain has TRBV19 and TRBJ1-2; TRBD1 aligns across 7 bases. CDR3 size: 13 residues. Per germline, CDR1 LNHDA and CDR2 SQIVND (reference sequence). The V and J ends lost 9 bases and 8 bases, in that order; junction bases with no gene match: 12. CDR3 sequence (DNA): TGTGCCAGCCGCAGGGACAGTAGTTTGGGCTACACCTTC. Protein sequence: CASRRDSSLGYTF. Variable domain in full (rest from reference TRBV19 and TRBJ1-2): DGGITQSPKYLFRKEGQNVTLSCEQNLNHDAMYWYRQDPGQGLRLIYYSQIVNDFQKGDIAEGYSVSREKKESFPLTVTSAQKNPTAFYLCASRRDSSLGYTFGSGTRLTVV.

J is TRBJ2-7 and V is TRBV10-1; the D gene is possibly TRBD2 (5 bases). From germline, CDR1 is WNHNN and CDR2 SYGVQD (reference sequence). Trimming removed 5 bases at V and 1 base at J, with 9 bases between. The CDR3 totals 13 residues. The CDR3 region is CASSSGASYEQYF. In DNA, the CDR3 is TGCGCCAGCAGTAGCGGAGCGTCCTACGAGCAGTACTTC.

This sequence joins TRBV6-5 and TRBJ1-2; TRBD1 matches 8 bases. Trimming removed 8 bases from V and 6 bases from J; junction bases left unmatched: 11. Germline V CDR1 and CDR2: MNHEY, SVGAGI. The CDR3 sequence is 14 residues long. This chain's CDR3 is CASGRGQEMDGYTF. CDR3 in DNA: TGTGCCAGCGGCCGGGGACAGGAGATGGATGGCTACACCTTC.

The genes are TRBV19 and TRBJ2-3; 10 bases are shared with TRBD2. CDR1 LNHDA and CDR2 SQIVND come from the germline V gene (reference sequence). The CDR3 sequence is 15 residues long. Trimming removed 7 bases from V and 5 bases from J; junction bases left unmatched: 9. CDR3 DNA sequence: TGTGCCAGTACCCCGCTAGCGGGAGTTATAGATACGCAGTATTTT. Translation: CASTPLAGVIDTQYF.

The chain recombines TRBV9 with TRBJ1-1, with D maybe TRBD1 (5 bases). The CDR3 runs 14 residues. The ends were cut back, 3 bases at V and 5 bases at J, with 14 bases in the middle. Germline V gene lookup returns CDR1 SGDLS and CDR2 YYNGEE. DNA of the CDR3: TGTGCCAGCAGCGCATCCCCGGGACGAACTGAAGCTTTCTTT. As protein: CASSASPGRTEAFF.

The genes are TRBV7-9 and TRBJ2-5; 13 nucleotides line up with TRBD2. There are 17 residues in the CDR3. Trimming at V came to 5 bases and at J to 0 bases, leaving 6 bases not matched to a gene. In germline, CDR1 is SEHNR, CDR2 FQNEAQ (reference sequence). CDR3 amino acids: CASSAGLAGAYQETQYF. The CDR3 DNA reads as TGTGCCAGCAGCGCCGGACTAGCGGGGGCGTACCAAGAGACCCAGTACTTC.

This clone has a handful of counts. The chain uses TRBV5-1 and TRBJ1-1; 8 bases are a match to TRBD1. Per germline, CDR1 SGHRS and CDR2 YFSETQ. This CDR3 contains 16 residues. V lost 4 bases, J lost 0 bases, and 8 bases stayed unmatched. The CDR3 sequence is CASSLPGDRMNTEAFF. In DNA, the CDR3 is TGCGCCAGCAGCCTACCCGGGGACAGGATGAACACTGAAGCTTTCTTT. The whole variable domain, remainder taken from reference TRBV5-1 and TRBJ1-1, is KAGVTQTPRYLIKTRGQQVTLSCSPISGHRSVSWYQQTPGQGLQFLFEYFSETQRNKGNFPGRFSGRQFSNSRSEMNVSTLELGDSALYLCASSLPGDRMNTEAFFGQGTRLTVV.

The sample holds many counts of this clone. The chain links TRBV18 to TRBJ2-1; tentative D call: TRBD1 (5 bases). Trimming stripped 2 bases from V and 8 bases from J, with 10 bases between. Looked up from germline, CDR1 is KGHSH and CDR2 is LQKENI. CDR3 length: 13 residues. The CDR3 reads CASSPDSLDEQFF. The CDR3 DNA is TGTGCCAGCTCACCAGACAGCTTGGATGAGCAGTTCTTC.

The rearrangement joins TRBV7-9 to TRBJ2-5; 10 bases match TRBD2. Judging by the DNA end, TRBJ2-7 fits better; the J call may be wrong. This CDR3 comprises 14 residues. CDR1 and CDR2 from the germline V gene are SEHNR and FQNEAQ (reference sequence). CDR3 amino acids: CASSPGLALYEQYF. The DNA for the CDR3 is TGTGCCAGCAGCCCGGGACTAGCGCTGTACGAGCAGTACTTC.

The chain is built from TRBV6-1 and TRBJ2-7; 7 nucleotides match TRBD2. CDR1 is MNHNS, CDR2 SASEGT, per germline. Trimming removed 8 bases from V and 3 bases from J; junction bases left unmatched: 4. The length of the CDR3 is 12 residues. DNA for the CDR3: TGTGCCAGCGGAGCGGGGAGCTACGAGCAGTACTTC. This codes for CASGAGSYEQYF.

CDR3 protein: CASSLISGYGYTF. The CDR3 DNA reads as TGTGCCAGCAGCTTGATCAGTGGCTATGGCTACACCTTC. The chain is built from TRBV5-6 and TRBJ1-2; D remains ambiguous. Germline V gene data show CDR1 as SGHDT and CDR2 as YYEEEE. CDR3 length: 13 residues. V was clipped by 1 base and J by 4 bases, with 8 bases between them.

The chain links TRBV15 to TRBJ1-5; D might be TRBD1 (5 bases). Germline CDR1 and CDR2: LNHNV and YYDKDF (reference sequence). Deletions cut 5 bases from V and 3 bases from J, with 14 bases between. This CDR3 comprises 15 residues. For the CDR3, the DNA is TGTGCCACCAGCTCCCCCGGGGGGAACAATCAGCCCCAGCATTTT. Amino acid sequence: CATSSPGGNNQPQHF.

This clone was found a few times. Written as DNA, the CDR3 is TGCGCCAGCCCACCGGGGACAGCGCAAGGAGCTTCTAGCACAGATACGCAGTATTTT. Protein: CASPPGTAQGASSTDTQYF. The chain uses TRBV10-1 and TRBJ2-3; 7 positions match TRBD1. This CDR3 is built from 19 residues. V lost 8 bases and J lost 0; bases outside the gene matches: 20. Per germline, CDR1 WNHNN and CDR2 SYGVQD (reference sequence).

The V and J genes are TRBV19 and TRBJ2-7, with TRBD2 matching 13 bases. This CDR3 is 17 amino acids long. The trim removed 3 bases at V and 0 bases at J, leaving 5 bases unmatched. Germline assignment: CDR1 LNHDA and CDR2 SQIVND (reference sequence). The CDR3 is CASSMGLAGTSSYEQYF. Written as DNA, the CDR3 is TGTGCCAGTAGTATGGGACTAGCGGGAACGAGCTCCTACGAGCAGTACTTC.

J is TRBJ2-1 and V is TRBV21-1; the table's D call, TRBD2, was not checked against the DNA. TRBV21-1 is shown as a pseudogene. This CDR3 contains 17 residues. In DNA, the CDR3 is TGTGCCAGCAGCACCCCTAATAGCGGGAGGAATATTAATGAGCAGTTCTTC. Residues: CASSTPNSGRNINEQFF.

The chain combines TRBV27 with TRBJ2-7; 10 nucleotides line up with TRBD2. The CDR3 has 14 residues. Germline CDR1 is MNHEY and CDR2 is SMNVEV (reference sequence). V dropped 6 bases and J dropped 2; count of bases not matched to a gene: 4. This CDR3 is CASSPGTSAYEQYF. The DNA of the CDR3 is TGTGCCAGCAGCCCAGGGACTAGCGCCTACGAGCAGTACTTC.

This clone is a singleton in its sample. The rearrangement uses TRBV5-1 and TRBJ1-1; unclear D gene. CDR3 size: 13 residues. Germline V gives CDR1 SGHRS, CDR2 YFSETQ. V was cut by 0 bases and J by 6 bases, with 9 bases left in between. The CDR3 here is CASSLAPTAEAFF. The CDR3 DNA sequence: TGCGCCAGCAGCTTGGCCCCCACCGCTGAAGCTTTCTTT.

The chain has TRBV2 and TRBJ2-6, with 7 bases fitting TRBD1. The CDR3 spans 14 residues. The V gene's germline CDR1 is SNHLY and CDR2 FYNNEI. V lost 6 bases and J lost 6; bases outside the gene matches: 5. CDR3 DNA sequence: TGTGCCAGCAGGACAGGGCAGTCGGCCAACGTCCTGACTTTC. It translates to CASRTGQSANVLTF.

As for this clone: The identical CDR3 is also encoded by other nucleotide sequences in the sample. V gene TRBV5-1 combines with J gene TRBJ2-1; D perhaps matches TRBD2 (5 bases). V was shortened by 2 bases and J by 1 base, with 10 bases between the two germline ends. Per germline, CDR1 SGHRS and CDR2 YFSETQ. The CDR3 loop spans 15 amino acids. This chain's CDR3 is CASSFSRGSYNEQFF. In nucleotides, the CDR3 is TGCGCCAGCAGCTTTTCACGAGGGTCCTACAATGAGCAGTTCTTC.

This chain uses TRBV27 with TRBJ2-5; D is uncertain. CDR3 length equals 13 residues. The germline V gene has CDR1 MNHEY and CDR2 SMNVEV (reference sequence). The V gene lost 0 bases and the J gene lost 5 bases, with 7 bases spanning the gap. Written as DNA, the CDR3 is TGTGCCAGCAGTTTATCGTTTTTTGAGACCCAGTACTTC. Translated: CASSLSFFETQYF.

This clone has just a few counts. The J gene is TRBJ1-2, the V gene TRBV4-2; D perhaps matches TRBD1 (5 bases). The CDR3 sequence is 13 residues long. With 1 base removed from V and 8 bases from J, the gap between germline ends came to 11 bases. Per the germline V gene, CDR1 is LGHNA and CDR2 is YNFKEQ. Here the CDR3 reads CASSQAGQNGYTF. The CDR3, as DNA: TGTGCCAGCAGCCAAGCGGGGCAGAACGGCTACACCTTC.

The J gene is TRBJ2-7, the V gene TRBV28; a weak D match, TRBD1 (7 bases). The germline V gene encodes CDR1 MDHEN and CDR2 SYDVKM. Deletions cut 6 bases from V and 0 bases from J, with 12 bases between. This CDR3 contains 14 residues. The CDR3: CASRGRGASYEQYF. CDR3 sequence (DNA): TGTGCCAGCAGAGGCAGGGGGGCCTCCTACGAGCAGTACTTC. Variable domain in full (rest from reference TRBV28 and TRBJ2-7): DVKVTQSSRYLVKRTGEKVFLECVQDMDHENMFWYRQDPGLGLRLIYFSYDVKMKEKGDIPEGYSVSREKKERFSLILESASTNQTSMYLCASRGRGASYEQYFGPGTRLTVT.